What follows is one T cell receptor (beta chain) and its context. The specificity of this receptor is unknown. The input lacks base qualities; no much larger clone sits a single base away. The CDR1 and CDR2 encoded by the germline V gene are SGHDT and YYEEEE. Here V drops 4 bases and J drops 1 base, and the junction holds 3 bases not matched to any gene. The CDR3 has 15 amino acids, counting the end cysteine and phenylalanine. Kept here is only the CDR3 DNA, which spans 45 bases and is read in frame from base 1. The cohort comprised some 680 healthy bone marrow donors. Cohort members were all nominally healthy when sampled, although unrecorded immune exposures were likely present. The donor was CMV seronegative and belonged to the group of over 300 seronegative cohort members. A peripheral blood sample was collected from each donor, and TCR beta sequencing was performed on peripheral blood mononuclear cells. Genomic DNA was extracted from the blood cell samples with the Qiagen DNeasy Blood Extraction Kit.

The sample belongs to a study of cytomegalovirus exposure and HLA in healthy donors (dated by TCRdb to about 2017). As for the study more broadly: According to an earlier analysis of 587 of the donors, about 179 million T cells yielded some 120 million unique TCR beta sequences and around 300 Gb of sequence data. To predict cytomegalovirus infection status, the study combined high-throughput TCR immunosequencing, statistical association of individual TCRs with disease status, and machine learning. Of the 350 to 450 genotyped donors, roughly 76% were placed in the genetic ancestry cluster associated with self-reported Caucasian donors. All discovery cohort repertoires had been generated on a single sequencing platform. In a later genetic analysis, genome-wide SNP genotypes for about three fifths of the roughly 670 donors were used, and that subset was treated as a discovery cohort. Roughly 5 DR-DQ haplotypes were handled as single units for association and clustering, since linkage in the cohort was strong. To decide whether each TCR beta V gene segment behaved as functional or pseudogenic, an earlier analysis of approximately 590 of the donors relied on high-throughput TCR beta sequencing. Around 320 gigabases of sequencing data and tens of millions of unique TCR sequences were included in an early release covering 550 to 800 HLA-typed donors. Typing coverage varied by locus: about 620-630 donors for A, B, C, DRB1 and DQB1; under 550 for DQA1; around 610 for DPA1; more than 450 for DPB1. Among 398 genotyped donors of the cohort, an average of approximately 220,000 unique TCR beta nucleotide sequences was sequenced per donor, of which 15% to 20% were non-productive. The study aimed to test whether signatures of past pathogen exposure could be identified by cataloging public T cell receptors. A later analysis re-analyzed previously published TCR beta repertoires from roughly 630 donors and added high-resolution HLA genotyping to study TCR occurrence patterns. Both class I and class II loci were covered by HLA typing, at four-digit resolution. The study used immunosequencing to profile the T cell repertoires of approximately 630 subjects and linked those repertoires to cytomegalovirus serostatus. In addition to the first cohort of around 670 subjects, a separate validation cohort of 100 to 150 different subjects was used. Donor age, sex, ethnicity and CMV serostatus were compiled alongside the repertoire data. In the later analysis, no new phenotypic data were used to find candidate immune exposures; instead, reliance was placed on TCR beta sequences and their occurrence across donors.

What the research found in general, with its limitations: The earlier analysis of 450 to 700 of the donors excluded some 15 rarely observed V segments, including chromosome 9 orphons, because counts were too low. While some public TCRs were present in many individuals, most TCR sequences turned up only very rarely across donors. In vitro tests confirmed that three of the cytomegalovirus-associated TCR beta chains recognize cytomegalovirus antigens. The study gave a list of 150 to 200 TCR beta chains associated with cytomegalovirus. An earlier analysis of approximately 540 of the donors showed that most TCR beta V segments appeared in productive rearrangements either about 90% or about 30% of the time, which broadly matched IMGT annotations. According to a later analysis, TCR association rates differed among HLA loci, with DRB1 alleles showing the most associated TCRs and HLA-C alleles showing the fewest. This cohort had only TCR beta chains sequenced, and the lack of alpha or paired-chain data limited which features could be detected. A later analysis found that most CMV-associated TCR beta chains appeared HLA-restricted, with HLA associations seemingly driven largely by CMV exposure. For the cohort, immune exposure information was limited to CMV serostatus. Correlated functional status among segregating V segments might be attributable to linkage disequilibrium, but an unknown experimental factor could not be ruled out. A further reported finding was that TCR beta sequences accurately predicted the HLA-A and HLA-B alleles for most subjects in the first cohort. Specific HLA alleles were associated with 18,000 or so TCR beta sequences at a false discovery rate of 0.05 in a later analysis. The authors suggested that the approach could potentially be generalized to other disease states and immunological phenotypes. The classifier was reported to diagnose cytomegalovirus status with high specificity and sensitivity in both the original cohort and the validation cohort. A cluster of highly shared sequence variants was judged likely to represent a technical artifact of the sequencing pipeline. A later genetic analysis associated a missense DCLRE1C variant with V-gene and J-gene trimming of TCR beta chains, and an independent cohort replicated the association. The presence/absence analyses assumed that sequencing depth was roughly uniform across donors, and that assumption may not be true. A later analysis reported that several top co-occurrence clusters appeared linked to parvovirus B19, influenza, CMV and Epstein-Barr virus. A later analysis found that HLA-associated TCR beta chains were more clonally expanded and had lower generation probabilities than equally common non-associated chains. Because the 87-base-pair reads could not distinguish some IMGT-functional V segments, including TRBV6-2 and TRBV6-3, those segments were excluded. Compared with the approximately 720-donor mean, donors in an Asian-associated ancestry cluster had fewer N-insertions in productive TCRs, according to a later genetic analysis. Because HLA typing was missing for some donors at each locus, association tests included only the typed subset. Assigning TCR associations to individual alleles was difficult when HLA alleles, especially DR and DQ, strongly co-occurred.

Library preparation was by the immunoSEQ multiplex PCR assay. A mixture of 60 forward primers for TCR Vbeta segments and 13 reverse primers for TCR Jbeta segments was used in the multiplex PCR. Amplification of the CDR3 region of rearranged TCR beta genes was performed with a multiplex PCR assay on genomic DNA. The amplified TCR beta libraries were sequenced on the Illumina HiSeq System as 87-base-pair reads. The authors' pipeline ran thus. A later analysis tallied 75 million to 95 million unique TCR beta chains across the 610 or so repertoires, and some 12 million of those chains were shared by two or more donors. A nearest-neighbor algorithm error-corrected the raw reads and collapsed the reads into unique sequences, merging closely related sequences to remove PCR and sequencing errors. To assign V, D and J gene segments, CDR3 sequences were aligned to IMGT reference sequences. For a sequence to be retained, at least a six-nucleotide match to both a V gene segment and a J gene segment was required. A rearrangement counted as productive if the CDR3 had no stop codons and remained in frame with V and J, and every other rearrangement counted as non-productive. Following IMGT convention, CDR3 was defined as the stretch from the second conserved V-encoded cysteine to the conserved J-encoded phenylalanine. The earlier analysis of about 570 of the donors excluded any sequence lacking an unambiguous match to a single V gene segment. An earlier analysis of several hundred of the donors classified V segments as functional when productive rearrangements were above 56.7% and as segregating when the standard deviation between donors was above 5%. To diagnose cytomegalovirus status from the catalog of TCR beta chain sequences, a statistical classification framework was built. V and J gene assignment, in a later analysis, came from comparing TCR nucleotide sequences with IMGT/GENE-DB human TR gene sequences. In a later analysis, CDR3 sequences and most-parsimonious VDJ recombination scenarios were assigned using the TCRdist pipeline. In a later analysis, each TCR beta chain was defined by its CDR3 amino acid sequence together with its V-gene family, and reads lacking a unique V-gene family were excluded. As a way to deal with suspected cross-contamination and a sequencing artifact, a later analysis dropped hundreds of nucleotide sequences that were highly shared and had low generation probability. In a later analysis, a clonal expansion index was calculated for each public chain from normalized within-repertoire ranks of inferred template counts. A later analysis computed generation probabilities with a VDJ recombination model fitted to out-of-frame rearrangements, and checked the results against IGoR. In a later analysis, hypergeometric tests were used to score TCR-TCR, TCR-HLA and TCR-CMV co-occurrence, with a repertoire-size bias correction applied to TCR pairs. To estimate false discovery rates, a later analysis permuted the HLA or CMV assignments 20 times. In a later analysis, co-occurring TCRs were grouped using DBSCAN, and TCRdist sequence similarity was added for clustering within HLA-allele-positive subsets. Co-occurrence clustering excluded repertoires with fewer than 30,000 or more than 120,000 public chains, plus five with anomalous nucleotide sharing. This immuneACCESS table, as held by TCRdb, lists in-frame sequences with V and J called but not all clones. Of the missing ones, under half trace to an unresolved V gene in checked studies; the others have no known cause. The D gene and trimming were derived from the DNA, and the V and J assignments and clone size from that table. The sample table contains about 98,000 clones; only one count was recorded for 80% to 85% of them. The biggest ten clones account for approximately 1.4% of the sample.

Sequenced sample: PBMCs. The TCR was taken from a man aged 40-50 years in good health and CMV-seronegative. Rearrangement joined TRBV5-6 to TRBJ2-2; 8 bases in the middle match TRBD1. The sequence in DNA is TGTGCCAGCAGCGACGGACAGGGGAACACCGGGGAGCTGTTTTTT. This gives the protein CASSDGQGNTGELFF.